These T cell receptor beta chains were read from a single sample in a study of OX40 agonist ivuxolimab in advanced cancers. TCRdb keeps only in-frame clones here, not all; method: immunoSEQ multiplex PCR. Among some 33,000 clones, roughly 71% were seen once, and the ten largest hold around 12%. The material sequenced was CD4+ or CD8+ T cells sorted from blood, taken in a trial of the OX40 agonist ivuxolimab. The receptor source for this set is an adult with an advanced solid tumor such as melanoma, head and neck, liver or kidney cancer. CDR3s include the opening cysteine and the closing phenylalanine or tryptophan. The D gene is left open where the match is weak. Clone sizes are given selectively: once, few, many, or a class where the clone is expanded.

V gene: TRBV30
clone size: NA
J gene: TRBJ2-2
D gene: TRBD1
CDR3 protein: CAWSGLTGGTGELFF
CDR3 DNA: TGTGCCTGGAGTGGTTTGACAGGGGGCACCGGGGAGCTGTTTTTT

V gene: TRBV6-5
clone size: NA
J gene: TRBJ1-6
D gene: TRBD1
CDR3 protein: CASSSKGASPLHF
CDR3 DNA: TGTGCCAGCAGTTCTAAGGGGGCTTCACCCCTCCACTTT

V gene: TRBV7-2
clone size: NA
J gene: TRBJ2-2
D gene: NA
CDR3 protein: CASSFRGADGELFF
CDR3 DNA: TGTGCCAGCAGCTTCCGGGGGGCCGACGGGGAGCTGTTTTTT

V gene: TRBV27
clone size: once
J gene: TRBJ1-1
D gene: NA
CDR3 protein: CASKAGGGTEAFF
CDR3 DNA: TGTGCCAGCAAGGCGGGGGGAGGCACTGAAGCTTTCTTT

V gene: TRBV7-2
clone size: NA
J gene: TRBJ1-2
D gene: NA
CDR3 protein: CASSLNEYGYTF
CDR3 DNA: TGTGCCAGCAGCTTAAACGAATATGGCTACACCTTC

V gene: TRBV27
clone size: NA
J gene: TRBJ1-1
D gene: NA
CDR3 protein: CASSSDSRSGAFF
CDR3 DNA: TGTGCCAGCAGTTCGGACAGTCGGAGCGGAGCTTTCTTT

V gene: TRBV19
clone size: NA
J gene: TRBJ1-2
D gene: TRBD1
CDR3 protein: CASRTTGGFGYTF
CDR3 DNA: TGTGCCAGTAGGACGACAGGGGGCTTTGGCTACACCTTC

V gene: TRBV2
clone size: few
J gene: TRBJ1-4
D gene: TRBD1
CDR3 protein: CASRDRVGSEKLFF
CDR3 DNA: TGTGCCAGCAGGGACAGGGTCGGGTCTGAAAAACTGTTTTTT

V gene: TRBV2
clone size: few
J gene: TRBJ1-1
D gene: NA
CDR3 protein: CASSLAGSNTEAFF
CDR3 DNA: TGTGCCAGCAGCCTCGCAGGTTCGAACACTGAAGCTTTCTTT

V gene: TRBV18
clone size: NA
J gene: TRBJ2-4
D gene: NA
CDR3 protein: CASSSDRAKNIQYF
CDR3 DNA: TGTGCCAGCTCCTCCGACAGGGCCAAAAACATTCAGTACTTC

V gene: TRBV5-1
clone size: NA
J gene: TRBJ2-7
D gene: NA
CDR3 protein: CASSYESYEQYF
CDR3 DNA: TGCGCCAGCAGCTACGAGTCCTACGAGCAGTACTTC

V gene: TRBV11-2
clone size: NA
J gene: TRBJ1-5
D gene: NA
CDR3 protein: CASSLGGLKNQPQHF
CDR3 DNA: TGTGCCAGCAGCCTCGGCGGGCTGAAGAATCAGCCCCAGCATTTT

V gene: TRBV6-1
clone size: NA
J gene: TRBJ2-1
D gene: TRBD1
CDR3 protein: CASSGQGAGTNEQFF
CDR3 DNA: TGTGCCAGCAGCGGACAGGGGGCTGGTACGAATGAGCAGTTCTTC

V gene: TRBV4-1
clone size: NA
J gene: TRBJ1-1
D gene: NA
CDR3 protein: CASSQEVNRGEAFF
CDR3 DNA: TGCGCCAGCAGCCAAGAGGTTAACAGAGGGGAAGCTTTCTTT

V gene: TRBV28
clone size: NA
J gene: TRBJ1-1
D gene: TRBD1
CDR3 protein: CASSPSRTGGNTEAFF
CDR3 DNA: TGTGCCAGCAGTCCCTCAAGGACAGGGGGCAACACTGAAGCTTTCTTT

V gene: TRBV5-1
clone size: NA
J gene: TRBJ1-2
D gene: NA
CDR3 protein: CASSLEVDEGYTF
CDR3 DNA: TGCGCCAGCAGCTTGGAGGTTGATGAAGGCTACACCTTC

V gene: TRBV10-1
clone size: medium-sized
J gene: TRBJ2-3
D gene: NA
CDR3 protein: CASSEFLDSRQYF
CDR3 DNA: TGCGCCAGCAGTGAGTTTCTCGACAGCCGACAGTATTTT

V gene: TRBV4-1
clone size: NA
J gene: TRBJ2-2
D gene: NA
CDR3 protein: CASTSDRGGLNTGELFF
CDR3 DNA: TGCGCCAGCACCTCAGATAGGGGGGGCCTAAACACCGGGGAGCTGTTTTTT

V gene: TRBV2
clone size: NA
J gene: TRBJ1-4
D gene: NA
CDR3 protein: CASSWDGEKLFF
CDR3 DNA: TGTGCCAGCAGCTGGGACGGTGAAAAACTGTTTTTT

V gene: TRBV7-9
clone size: NA
J gene: TRBJ1-3
D gene: NA
CDR3 protein: CASSLGSGGANTIYF
CDR3 DNA: TGTGCCAGCAGCTTAGGTTCCGGGGGCGCAAACACCATATATTTT

V gene: TRBV7-2
clone size: once
J gene: TRBJ1-1
D gene: NA
CDR3 protein: CASSLQGIEAFF
CDR3 DNA: TGTGCCAGCAGCTTACAGGGTATTGAAGCTTTCTTT

V gene: TRBV7-2
clone size: NA
J gene: TRBJ1-2
D gene: NA
CDR3 protein: CASSLDRSVRGYTF
CDR3 DNA: TGTGCCAGCAGCTTAGATCGATCTGTAAGGGGCTACACCTTC

V gene: TRBV19
clone size: few
J gene: TRBJ1-5
D gene: TRBD1
CDR3 protein: CASSRQGGGDQPQHF
CDR3 DNA: TGTGCCAGTAGCCGACAGGGTGGGGGAGATCAGCCCCAGCATTTT

V gene: TRBV19
clone size: few
J gene: TRBJ1-5
D gene: NA
CDR3 protein: CASNKQGGNQPQHF
CDR3 DNA: TGTGCCAGTAATAAACAGGGAGGCAATCAGCCCCAGCATTTT

V gene: TRBV7-8
clone size: NA
J gene: TRBJ2-1
D gene: TRBD1
CDR3 protein: CASSPRGQGRNEQFF
CDR3 DNA: TGTGCCAGCAGCCCCCGAGGACAGGGGAGGAATGAGCAGTTCTTC

V gene: TRBV6-1
clone size: NA
J gene: TRBJ2-3
D gene: NA
CDR3 protein: CASSGRLAGDTQYF
CDR3 DNA: TGTGCCAGCAGTGGGAGACTCGCGGGCGATACGCAGTATTTT

V gene: TRBV27
clone size: NA
J gene: TRBJ2-3
D gene: TRBD2
CDR3 protein: CASSQGLAGGWTDTQYF
CDR3 DNA: TGTGCCAGCAGTCAGGGACTAGCGGGGGGATGGACAGATACGCAGTATTTT

V gene: TRBV5-1
clone size: NA
J gene: TRBJ1-3
D gene: NA
CDR3 protein: CASSPYGQVSSGNTIYF
CDR3 DNA: TGCGCCAGCAGCCCCTATGGGCAGGTCTCGTCGGGAAACACCATATATTTT

V gene: TRBV14
clone size: NA
J gene: TRBJ2-5
D gene: NA
CDR3 protein: CASSQGGTTKETQYF
CDR3 DNA: TGTGCCAGCAGCCAAGGGGGGACAACTAAAGAGACCCAGTACTTC

V gene: TRBV7-9
clone size: NA
J gene: TRBJ1-1
D gene: NA
CDR3 protein: CASSPRALNTEAFF
CDR3 DNA: TGTGCCAGCAGCCCGAGGGCCCTGAACACTGAAGCTTTCTTT

V gene: TRBV19
clone size: NA
J gene: TRBJ1-2
D gene: NA
CDR3 protein: CASSILAGKGYGYTF
CDR3 DNA: TGTGCCAGTAGTATACTGGCAGGGAAGGGCTATGGCTACACCTTC

V gene: TRBV6-6
clone size: NA
J gene: TRBJ2-6
D gene: NA
CDR3 protein: CASSFTPSGSEDVLTF
CDR3 DNA: TGTGCCAGCAGTTTTACCCCCTCCGGGAGCGAGGACGTCCTGACTTTC

V gene: TRBV25-1
clone size: NA
J gene: TRBJ1-1
D gene: NA
CDR3 protein: CASSEYGGPKGRTEAFF
CDR3 DNA: TGTGCCAGCAGTGAATATGGAGGGCCAAAAGGAAGGACTGAAGCTTTCTTT

V gene: TRBV5-1
clone size: few
J gene: TRBJ2-3
D gene: TRBD1
CDR3 protein: CASSLQGVGTDTQYF
CDR3 DNA: TGCGCCAGCAGCCTACAGGGGGTCGGCACAGATACGCAGTATTTT

V gene: TRBV7-6
clone size: few
J gene: TRBJ2-7
D gene: TRBD2
CDR3 protein: CASSLNGGNYEQYF
CDR3 DNA: TGTGCCAGCAGCTTAAACGGGGGGAACTACGAGCAGTACTTC